Given below is one TCR beta chain in context. The data derive from a study of blood T cell repertoires in COVID-19. For the study at large: The United States, Italy and Spain were the sources of the acute and convalescent COVID-19 samples.

CDR3 length: 16 amino acids. V was shortened by 6 bases and J by 0 bases, with 15 bases between the two germline ends. CDR1 and CDR2 (germline): SEHNR, FQNEAQ (reference sequence). The protocol was immunoSEQ multiplex PCR, while the TCRdb copy is restricted to in-frame clones and leaves out a portion. The data show around 100,000 clones, with about 88% seen just once and about 1.7% held by the top ten. Sequencing was done on a sample of peripheral blood. The sequence was collected from an elderly man with acute or convalescent COVID-19. This chain links TRBV7-9 with TRBJ2-4; D is perhaps TRBD1 (5 bases). CDR3 bases: TGTGCCAGCAGTCAGGGCCTATTATTAGCCAAAAACATTCAGTACTTC. Its translation: CASSQGLLLAKNIQYF. The entire variable domain, with the rest obtained from reference TRBV7-9 and TRBJ2-4, is as follows: DTGVSQNPRHKITKRGQNVTFRCDPISEHNRLYWYRQTLGQGPEFLTYFQNEAQLEKSRLLSDRFSAERPKGSFSTLEIQRTEQGDSAMYLCASSQGLLLAKNIQYFGAGTRLSVL.